This T cell receptor (beta chain) derives from a study of tumor and adjacent non-tumor tissue in lung cancer. Turning to the study itself: Patients comprised about a dozen adenocarcinoma, 2 squamous cell carcinoma and 1 small cell lung cancer. Overall study results and limits: Shorter survival was associated with higher TCR diversity in tumors. Significantly higher TCR diversity was found in tumor than normal lung.

The V segment lost 4 bases and the J segment 2 bases; nucleotides outside the gene matches: 13. Germline CDR1 is SQVTM and CDR2 is ANQGSEA. The CDR3 has 17 amino acids. The library came from three nested PCR rounds adapted from ARM-PCR protocols. TCRdb re-called the multiplex PCR reads with MiXCR, one entry per CDR3 protein. The sample yields tens of thousands of distinct CDR3 sequences, around 59% seen once. As to this clonotype: Its antigen is not known.

This sample's RNA came from whole unsorted tissue. This non-tumor lung sample came from over 3 cm beyond the tumor edge. The receptor was derived from a woman in her 70s with non-small cell lung cancer. The chain has TRBV29-1 and TRBJ2-3; 9 positions agree with TRBD2. The material sequenced was distant non-tumor lung tissue. The DNA for the CDR3 is TGCAGCGTTGTAGTAGCGGGAGAGGCTAGGATCACAGATACGCAGTATTTT. Translated: CSVVVAGEARITDTQYF.